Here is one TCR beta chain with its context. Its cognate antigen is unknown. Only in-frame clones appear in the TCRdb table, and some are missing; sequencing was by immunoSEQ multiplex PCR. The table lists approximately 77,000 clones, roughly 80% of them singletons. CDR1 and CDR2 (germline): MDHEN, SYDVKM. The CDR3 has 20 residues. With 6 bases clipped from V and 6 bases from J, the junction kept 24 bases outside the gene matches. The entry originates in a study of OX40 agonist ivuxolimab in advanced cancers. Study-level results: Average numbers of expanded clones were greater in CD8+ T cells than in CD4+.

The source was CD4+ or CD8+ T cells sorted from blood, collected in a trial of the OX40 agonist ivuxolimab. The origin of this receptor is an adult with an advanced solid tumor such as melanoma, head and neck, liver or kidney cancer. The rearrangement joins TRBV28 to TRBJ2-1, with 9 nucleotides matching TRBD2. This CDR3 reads CASSPWVSGSYLAGLNEQFF. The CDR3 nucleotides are TGTGCCAGCAGCCCCTGGGTGTCAGGGTCCTACCTAGCGGGACTCAATGAGCAGTTCTTC.